These T cell receptor beta chains were read from a single sample in a study of shared clonotypes between healthy human individuals. Assay: immunoSEQ multiplex PCR; the TCRdb copy retains only in-frame clones and omits some. The sample carries some 1.4 million clones, roughly 97% recorded once. Input material: naive CD4+ T cells sorted from blood. The receptors derive from a man aged 30-40 years in good health. Each CDR3 is given with its conserved first and last residue. The order of the fields is clone size, V gene, J gene, D gene, CDR3 protein, CDR3 DNA. A D gene is named only where the DNA matches it firmly. Not every row has a clone size; where given, it reads once, few, many or a size class.

NA,TRBV4-1,TRBJ2-7,TRBD1,CASSQRTGGLGEQYF,TGCGCCAGCAGCCAAAGGACAGGGGGGTTGGGCGAGCAGTACTTC
NA,TRBV10-3,TRBJ2-7,TRBD2,CAISESGGNRYEQYF,TGTGCCATCAGTGAGTCGGGAGGGAATAGGTACGAGCAGTACTTC
NA,TRBV5-4,TRBJ2-1,TRBD2,CASSSGLAGNNEQFF,TGTGCCAGCAGCTCGGGGCTAGCGGGAAACAATGAGCAGTTCTTC
few,TRBV10-3,TRBJ2-3,TRBD1,CAIGRDRSTDTQYF,TGTGCCATCGGCCGGGACAGAAGCACAGATACGCAGTATTTT
NA,TRBV2,TRBJ2-7,NA,CASWGEKRGQYEQYF,TGTGCCAGCTGGGGGGAAAAGCGGGGACAGTACGAGCAGTACTTC
NA,TRBV30,TRBJ1-1,TRBD1,CAWGQGGTEAFF,TGTGCCTGGGGACAGGGCGGCACTGAAGCTTTCTTT
NA,TRBV6-1,TRBJ2-7,TRBD2,CASSERWEGYEQYF,TGTGCCAGCAGTGAACGGTGGGAGGGGTACGAGCAGTACTTC
NA,TRBV9,TRBJ1-1,NA,CASSVAVRTEAFF,TGTGCCAGCAGCGTAGCTGTTAGGACTGAAGCTTTCTTT
NA,TRBV6-1,TRBJ2-1,NA,CATIGRSYNEQFF,TGTGCCACGATCGGGCGCTCCTACAATGAGCAGTTCTTC
NA,TRBV6-1,TRBJ1-3,NA,CASQLGRGAGNTIYF,TGTGCCAGCCAATTGGGCAGGGGAGCTGGAAACACCATATATTTT
NA,TRBV29-1,TRBJ2-5,NA,CSVALGGGVQETQYF,TGCAGCGTGGCCTTGGGGGGGGGCGTACAAGAGACCCAGTACTTC
NA,TRBV11-2,TRBJ1-1,NA,CASSLDRGGRATEAFF,TGTGCCAGCAGCTTAGATCGTGGAGGGCGAGCGACTGAAGCTTTCTTT
NA,TRBV18,TRBJ2-1,NA,CASSPGRTLSEQFF,TGTGCCAGCTCACCGGGACGGACGCTAAGTGAGCAGTTCTTC
NA,TRBV30,TRBJ1-5,TRBD1,CAWSEELGPGQGMNSNQPQHF,TGTGCCTGGAGTGAGGAACTGGGGCCGGGACAGGGAATGAATAGCAATCAGCCCCAGCATTTT
NA,TRBV5-1,TRBJ2-1,NA,CASSYTESSYNEQFF,TGCGCCAGCAGCTATACAGAGAGCTCCTACAATGAGCAGTTCTTC
NA,TRBV29-1,TRBJ2-1,TRBD2,CSVRERETYNEQFF,TGCAGCGTTCGGGAGCGGGAGACCTACAATGAGCAGTTCTTC
NA,TRBV2,TRBJ2-2,TRBD1,CASRADRGRTGELFF,TGTGCCAGCAGGGCAGACAGGGGGCGCACCGGGGAGCTGTTTTTT
NA,TRBV5-8,TRBJ1-5,TRBD1,CASRTRQGDQPQHF,TGTGCCAGCAGGACCCGACAGGGGGATCAGCCCCAGCATTTT
NA,TRBV19,TRBJ2-1,NA,CASSIDPGVLIREQFF,TGTGCCAGTAGTATAGATCCCGGGGTCCTGATTCGTGAGCAGTTCTTC
once,TRBV11-3,TRBJ2-1,TRBD1,CASSWDSVGDEQFF,TGTGCCAGCAGCTGGGACAGTGTCGGCGATGAGCAGTTCTTC
NA,TRBV6-4,TRBJ2-2,NA,CANSRPASGNTGELFF,TGTGCCAACTCTCGACCAGCGAGCGGGAACACCGGGGAGCTGTTTTTT
NA,TRBV4-1,TRBJ2-3,TRBD2,CASSGTSGRGVHTQYF,TGCGCCAGCAGCGGGACTAGCGGGAGGGGAGTACATACGCAGTATTTT
NA,TRBV21-1,TRBJ2-1,NA,CASSKERVSGNEQFF,TGTGCCAGCAGCAAGGAGCGGGTCTCCGGCAATGAGCAGTTCTTC
NA,TRBV2,TRBJ2-7,NA,CASRVTGPYEQYF,TGTGCCAGCAGAGTTACAGGGCCCTACGAGCAGTACTTC
once,TRBV5-8,TRBJ2-1,TRBD1,CASSRGSGGYNEQFF,TGTGCCAGCAGCCGGGGCTCAGGGGGTTACAATGAGCAGTTCTTC
NA,TRBV28,TRBJ2-2,NA,CASSSPNTGELFF,TGTGCCAGCAGTTCCCCAAACACCGGGGAGCTGTTTTTT
NA,TRBV5-1,TRBJ1-5,TRBD1,CASSLTGVQPQHF,TGCGCCAGCAGTTTGACAGGGGTGCAGCCCCAGCATTTT
NA,TRBV28,TRBJ1-3,TRBD1,CASRGQAVDTIYF,TGTGCCAGCAGAGGACAGGCCGTGGACACCATATATTTT
NA,TRBV28,TRBJ2-3,NA,CASSGLNLQYF,TGTGCCAGCAGCGGACTTAACCTGCAGTATTTT
NA,TRBV2,TRBJ2-1,NA,CASSANYNEQFF,TGTGCCAGCAGCGCCAACTACAATGAGCAGTTCTTC
NA,TRBV28,TRBJ2-3,NA,CASSLWGRKVGDTQYF,TGTGCCAGCAGTTTATGGGGCAGGAAGGTTGGAGATACGCAGTATTTT
NA,TRBV9,TRBJ2-1,NA,CASSVLGQYNEQFF,TGTGCCAGCAGCGTCCTCGGACAGTACAATGAGCAGTTCTTC